What follows are 27 T cell receptor beta chains derived from one specimen sequenced in a study of blood T cells in healthy people across ages. It was with a sample-barcoded 5' primer and a J-beta primer mix that a second PCR of roughly 7 to 12 cycles was run. TCRdb processed the 5' RACE reads anew with MiXCR; each CDR3 protein has one entry. This sample carries about 1.8 million distinct CDR3 sequences, roughly 49% of them seen once, and the ten largest clones take less than 2.5%. What was sequenced was blood. The receptors shown here come from a woman between 35 and 50 years old in good health.

This chain links TRBV20-1 with TRBJ2-7; a possible D gene is TRBD1 (6 bases). Germline-derived CDR1 and CDR2 are DFQATT and SNEGSKA (reference sequence). The CDR3 sequence is 15 residues long. Between the trimmed V and J ends, which lost 5 bases and 2 bases, there was a span of 19 bases. For the CDR3, the DNA is TGCAGTGCTCTGGTCCCTAGGACAGTAACCTACGAGCAGTACTTC. It encodes CSALVPRTVTYEQYF.

V gene TRBV29-1 combines with J gene TRBJ2-7, with 8 bases aligning to TRBD1. The CDR3 runs 13 residues. The junction had 8 bases not matched to a gene; V was cut back by 3 bases and J by 7 bases. The germline CDR1 and CDR2 sequences are SQVTM and ANQGSEA. The CDR3 protein is CSVDNRGSDEQYF. The CDR3 coding sequence is TGCAGCGTTGATAACAGGGGGAGTGATGAGCAGTACTTC.

This clonotype occurred a few times. V and J are TRBV7-9 and TRBJ2-1; D is ambiguous. Trimming stripped 3 bases from V and 7 bases from J, with 13 bases between. This CDR3 comprises 14 residues. Germline V gives CDR1 SEHNR, CDR2 FQNEAQ (reference sequence). In nucleotides, the CDR3 is TGTGCCAGCAGCTTTCAGGACGGCCGAAATGAGCAGTTCTTC. It encodes CASSFQDGRNEQFF.

This clonotype was picked up many times. The chain couples TRBV29-1 to TRBJ1-1; 7 bases match TRBD1. Germline CDR1 and CDR2: SQVTM and ANQGSEA. V lost 3 bases to trimming and J lost 6 bases; unmatched junction nucleotides: 7. This CDR3 spans 13 amino acids. CDR3 residues: CSVEGTDFAEAFF. CDR3 nucleotide sequence: TGCAGCGTTGAGGGGACAGATTTTGCTGAAGCTTTCTTT.

CDR3 in amino acids: CASSLLTGHSSYNEQFF. CDR3 DNA sequence: TGTGCCAGCAGCTTACTTACGGGACATAGCTCCTACAATGAGCAGTTCTTC. The rearrangement links TRBV7-8 to TRBJ2-1; TRBD1 might be the D (6 bases). V was pared by 2 bases and J by 0 bases, with 14 bases between. This CDR3 is 17 amino acids long. CDR1 and CDR2 from the germline V gene are SGHVS and FQNEAQ.

This clonotype was observed a single time. The chain carries TRBV7-2 and TRBJ2-2, with a weak D call TRBD1 (6 bases). CDR1 is SGHTA, CDR2 FQGNSA, per germline. V shed 2 bases and J shed 1 base, with 11 bases lying between them. This CDR3 has 16 residues. The CDR3 DNA reads as TGTGCCAGCAGCTTATGGGACAAGGGGAACACCGGGGAGCTGTTTTTT. It is translated as CASSLWDKGNTGELFF.

The chain uses TRBV2 and TRBJ2-3; no definite D call. Germline V CDR1 and CDR2: SNHLY, FYNNEI. This CDR3 is 16 amino acids long. V shed 0 bases and J shed 5 bases, with 15 bases lying between them. The CDR3 nucleotides read TGTGCCAGCAGTGAAGCGATAACCTTAGGGCAAGATACGCAGTATTTT. Encoded protein: CASSEAITLGQDTQYF.

This clonotype was seen more than once but under ten times. The gene calls are TRBV9 and TRBJ2-1; 9 nucleotides align to TRBD2. CDR3 length: 18 amino acids. V shed 4 bases and J 3 bases; nucleotides not matched to a gene: 14. CDR1 is SGDLS and CDR2 is YYNGEE in the germline V gene. The CDR3 nucleotides read TGTGCCAGCAGCACCCCCGACTGGACTAGCGCCAACTACAATGAGCAGTTCTTC. Amino acids: CASSTPDWTSANYNEQFF.

The chain is built from TRBV29-1 and TRBJ2-4; D is unclear. The germline V and J ends were trimmed by 6 bases and 3 bases, with 15 bases remaining between them. CDR3 length equals 14 residues. The germline gives CDR1 SQVTM, CDR2 ANQGSEA. CDR3 amino acids: CSVVGSIGKNIQYF. The CDR3 DNA follows: TGCAGCGTAGTGGGTAGCATAGGCAAAAACATTCAGTACTTC.

This CDR3 is CSAELGTGGTDTQYF. DNA of the CDR3: TGCAGTGCAGAACTAGGGACAGGGGGGACAGATACGCAGTATTTT. The V gene is TRBV20-1, the J gene TRBJ2-3, with 11 bases that match TRBD1. Germline assignment: CDR1 DFQATT and CDR2 SNEGSKA (reference sequence). The J segment lost 3 bases and the V segment lost 6 bases, leaving 8 bases of the junction unmatched. The length of the CDR3 is 15 residues.

This clonotype was detected a few times. The V call is TRBV6-1, the J call TRBJ2-4; 10 positions match TRBD2. The CDR3 totals 17 residues. Losses at the gene ends were 2 bases for V and 0 bases for J; bases not matched to a gene: 4. The V gene's germline CDR1 is MNHNS and CDR2 SASEGT. In DNA, the CDR3 is TGTGCCAGCAGTGAACTCGGACTAGCGGTAGCCAAAAACATTCAGTACTTC. Amino acid sequence: CASSELGLAVAKNIQYF.

The V call is TRBV5-1, the J call TRBJ2-3; 9 nucleotides agree with TRBD1. The ends lost 7 bases at V and 4 bases at J; junction bases unmatched: 7. From germline, CDR1 is SGHRS and CDR2 YFSETQ. The CDR3 has 14 residues. The DNA of the CDR3 is TGCGCCAGCGGTCGGGACAGGGAAGCAGATACGCAGTATTTT. Protein sequence: CASGRDREADTQYF.

CDR3 amino acids: CASTSSLMNTEAFF. DNA of the CDR3: TGTGCCAGCACCTCCTCCTTAATGAACACTGAAGCTTTCTTT. This chain links TRBV5-4 with TRBJ1-1, with D uncertain. Trimming stripped 6 bases from V and 0 bases from J, with 12 bases between. Looked up from germline, CDR1 is SGHNT and CDR2 is YYREEE (reference sequence). The CDR3 extends over 14 amino acids.

This clonotype has just a few counts. The gene calls are TRBV20-1 and TRBJ2-7; the D is unclear. This CDR3 region has 13 residues. Germline V gene sequence: CDR1 DFQATT, CDR2 SNEGSKA (reference sequence). V was trimmed by 3 bases and J by 3 bases, leaving 12 bases between them. Here the CDR3 reads CSASQTSGYEQYF. CDR3 sequence (DNA): TGCAGTGCTAGTCAGACCTCGGGCTACGAGCAGTACTTC.

A few counts support this clonotype. This sequence joins TRBV12-3 or TRBV12-4 and TRBJ2-5; D is unresolved. The CDR3 is made up of 13 amino acids. The germline V and J ends were trimmed by 6 bases and 2 bases, with 10 bases remaining between them. The chain's CDR3 is CASSRPLQETQYF. DNA for the CDR3: TGTGCCAGCAGCCGGCCGCTGCAAGAGACCCAGTACTTC.

Note on this clonotype: Its ends do not fully match the called genes, so a read error is possible. The V gene is TRBV7-7, the J gene TRBJ2-5, with D possibly TRBD1 on 5 matching bases. This CDR3 has 15 residues. Per the germline V gene, CDR1 is SSHAT and CDR2 is FNYEAQ (reference sequence). In DNA, the CDR3 is TGTGCTAGCAGCTTAGTAGGGGCCCCTCAAGAGACCCAGTACTTC. It specifies CASSLVGAPQETQYF. Supplemented by reference TRBV7-7 and TRBJ2-5, the full variable domain reads GAGVSQSPRYKVTKRGQDVTLRCDPISSHATLYWYQQALGQGPEFLTYFNYEAQPDKSGLPSDRFSAERPEGSISTLTIQRTEQRDSAMYRCASSLVGAPQETQYFGPGTRLLVL.

This rearrangement joins TRBV20-1 to TRBJ2-3; TRBD1 might be the D (5 bases). Germline lookup yields CDR1 DFQATT and CDR2 SNEGSKA (reference sequence). The CDR3 loop spans 14 amino acids. Trimming cost V 5 bases and J 2 bases, with 14 bases left between them. DNA of the CDR3: TGCAGTGCTTACCTCAGGGCCTTCACAGATACGCAGTATTTT. Translated: CSAYLRAFTDTQYF.

The V and J genes are TRBV7-2 and TRBJ2-3, with TRBD2 identical over 7 bases. J gave up 1 base and V 3 bases, and 16 bases lay outside the gene matches. This CDR3 contains 19 residues. CDR1 is SGHTA and CDR2 is FQGNSA in the germline V gene. CDR3 loop: CASSFAGVAARGGTDTQYF. DNA for the CDR3: TGTGCCAGCAGCTTCGCCGGGGTAGCGGCCCGGGGGGGCACAGATACGCAGTATTTT.

Written as DNA, the CDR3 is TGTGCCAGCAGTGCCCCGCGGCCAGAGACCCAGTACTTC. Protein sequence: CASSAPRPETQYF. The chain joins TRBV28 to TRBJ2-5; D unclear. Per the germline V gene, CDR1 is MDHEN and CDR2 is SYDVKM. The V gene lost 5 bases and the J gene lost 4 bases, with 11 bases spanning the gap. The CDR3 totals 13 residues.

The chain links TRBV7-6 to TRBJ2-7, with D hard to call. The ends were cut back, 0 bases at V and 2 bases at J, with 17 bases in the middle. CDR1 is SGHVS and CDR2 is FNYEAQ in the germline V gene. The CDR3 runs to 17 residues. CDR3 nucleotide sequence: TGTGCCAGCAGCTTAGCGCTCTCGGAGACGTTACCCTACGAGCAGTACTTC. This sequence encodes CASSLALSETLPYEQYF.

This clonotype was seen a handful of times. J is TRBJ1-4 and V is TRBV6-5; D ambiguous. Trimming took off 2 bases at V and 0 bases at J, with 7 bases between the two ends. This CDR3 is 15 amino acids long. Germline CDR1 is MNHEY and CDR2 is SVGAGI. The CDR3 sequence: CASSYAIPTNEKLFF. DNA for the CDR3: TGTGCCAGCAGTTACGCAATCCCAACTAATGAAAAACTGTTTTTT.

This clonotype has just a few counts. This chain links TRBV4-3 with TRBJ2-7; no firm D call. The closer fit of TRBJ2-5 to the DNA end suggests the J call may be wrong. CDR3 length: 14 amino acids. Germline V gives CDR1 LGHNA, CDR2 YSLEER. CDR3 loop: CASSQGTSPETQYF. The CDR3 DNA reads as TGCGCCAGCAGCCAGGGAACCTCCCCGGAGACCCAGTACTTC.

The CDR3 reads CASSQGSGGRQPQHF. Written as DNA, the CDR3 is TGTGCCAGCAGCCAAGGGTCCGGGGGACGTCAGCCCCAGCATTTT. This chain links TRBV7-2 with TRBJ1-5; D may be TRBD1 (5 bases). There are 15 residues in the CDR3. Germline lookup yields CDR1 SGHTA and CDR2 FQGNSA. Deletions cut 5 bases from V and 6 bases from J, with 17 bases between.

The chain is built from TRBV2 and TRBJ2-7; D unclear. The V end was cut by 4 bases, the J end by 2 bases, with 12 bases between. CDR1 is SNHLY, CDR2 FYNNEI, per germline. CDR3 length: 14 amino acids. Here the CDR3 DNA reads TGTGCCAGCAGTGGGTGGCGAAAGACCTACGAGCAGTACTTC. This sequence encodes CASSGWRKTYEQYF.

V usage is TRBV5-1 and J usage is TRBJ2-5; possibly TRBD1 or TRBD2 for D (5 bases each). The germline V and J ends were trimmed by 3 bases and 0 bases, with 12 bases remaining between them. The CDR3 runs 15 residues. The germline CDR1 and CDR2 sequences are SGHRS and YFSETQ. The DNA of the CDR3 is TGCGCCAGCAGCTCGCCGGGACCTAACCAAGAGACCCAGTACTTC. It codes for CASSSPGPNQETQYF.

This clonotype was detected a few times. The DNA of the CDR3 is TGTGCCAGCAGTCCCGCCGGGGGTCAGAATGAGCAGTTCTTC. Protein sequence: CASSPAGGQNEQFF. This chain uses TRBV12-3 or TRBV12-4 with TRBJ2-1; D is possibly TRBD2 (6 bases). The CDR3 totals 14 residues. Trimming removed 5 bases at V and 7 bases at J, with 15 bases between.

The table lists this clonotype with a count of one. The chain couples TRBV6-2 or TRBV6-3 to TRBJ1-1, with D possibly being TRBD1 (5 bases). This CDR3 has 15 residues. The ends were cut back, 2 bases at V and 2 bases at J, with 12 bases in the middle. Germline loops: CDR1 MNHEY, CDR2 SVGEGT. In DNA, the CDR3 is TGTGCCAGCAGTTACGAGGTGGGACTAAACACTGAAGCTTTCTTT. Amino acid sequence: CASSYEVGLNTEAFF.